Below are 6 T cell receptor beta chains sequenced from a single sample in a study of T cell repertoires in ileal Crohn's disease. Sequencing was performed with immunoSEQ multiplex PCR; in TCRdb, only in-frame clones are kept and a portion is missing. The top ten hold around 1.7% of the sample, which has several thousand clones, more than 85% seen once. Sequenced sample: ileal tissue. These receptors originate from an adult with Crohn's disease.

The rearrangement uses TRBV5-4 and TRBJ2-7; 11 bases map to TRBD2. Germline CDR1 reads SGHNT; CDR2 reads YYREEE (reference sequence). Losses at the gene ends were 4 bases for V and 2 bases for J; bases not matched to a gene: 2. The length of the CDR3 is 14 residues. CDR3 sequence reads: CASSPTSGAYEQYF. The CDR3 bases are TGTGCCAGCAGCCCGACTAGCGGGGCCTACGAGCAGTACTTC.

The chain couples TRBV6-1 to TRBJ1-1; possibly TRBD1 for D (6 bases). The V gene lost 8 bases and the J gene lost 10 bases, with 17 bases spanning the gap. This CDR3 contains 12 residues. Germline V gene data show CDR1 as MNHNS and CDR2 as SASEGT. CDR3 sequence reads: CASLSDRRRAFF. In DNA, the CDR3 is TGTGCCAGCCTTAGTGACAGGCGGAGAGCTTTCTTT.

The sample holds a few counts of this clone. The V gene is TRBV7-3, the J gene TRBJ2-5; 10 bases line up with TRBD2. The J segment lost 2 bases and the V segment lost 4 bases, leaving 4 bases of the junction unmatched. The CDR3 totals 15 residues. The germline CDR1 and CDR2 sequences are SGHTA and FQGTGA. The CDR3 nucleotides read TGTGCCAGCAGCTGGACTAGCGGACGACAAGAGACCCAGTACTTC. Its protein is CASSWTSGRQETQYF.

V is TRBV2 and J is TRBJ2-7; 14 bases match TRBD2. Germline CDR1 and CDR2: SNHLY and FYNNEI. This CDR3 has 15 amino acids. V gave up 6 bases and J gave up 3 bases; unmatched junction bases: 4. In nucleotides, the CDR3 is TGTGCCAGCAGCGCGGGACTAGCGGGGGTCTACGAGCAGTACTTC. Translation: CASSAGLAGVYEQYF.

In its sample, this clone was seen once. The V call is TRBV5-8, the J call TRBJ2-6, with D possibly matching TRBD2 (5 bases). The CDR3 has 20 residues. Germline assignment: CDR1 SGHTS and CDR2 YDEGEE. Deletions cut 0 bases from V and 0 bases from J, with 19 bases between. CDR3 nucleotides: TGTGCCAGCAGCTTGGGGGCAGAGAGAACCGGGGACTCTGGGGCCAACGTCCTGACTTTC. This encodes CASSLGAERTGDSGANVLTF.

The genes are TRBV7-3 and TRBJ1-1; D ambiguous. The germline V gene has CDR1 SGHTA and CDR2 FQGTGA. V dropped 2 bases and J dropped 1 base, with 5 bases sitting between them. This CDR3 comprises 13 residues. The CDR3, as DNA: TGTGCCAGCAGCTTACAGGAGAACACTGAAGCTTTCTTT. This encodes CASSLQENTEAFF.